The 14 T cell receptor beta chains below all came from one sample that was sequenced in a study of T cell responses to AZD1222 COVID-19 vaccine. The repertoire was sequenced with immunoSEQ multiplex PCR; TCRdb's copy has only in-frame clones and lacks some. The sample lists 100,000 or so clones; roughly 90% were seen once. Source: peripheral blood, taken on day 0 of AZD1222 vaccination. These receptors originate from an adult in good health.

This clone came up once. This rearrangement joins TRBV15 to TRBJ2-1; 8 bases line up with TRBD1. CDR1 LNHNV and CDR2 YYDKDF come from the germline V gene (reference sequence). The CDR3 covers 16 residues. J lost 6 bases, V lost 0 bases, and 7 bases had no gene match. Here the CDR3 reads CATSREQDRVVNEQFF. Here the CDR3 DNA reads TGTGCCACCAGCAGAGAGCAGGACAGGGTTGTCAATGAGCAGTTCTTC.

The V gene is TRBV2, the J gene TRBJ2-7, with 13 bases identical to TRBD2. The V and J ends lost 8 bases and 6 bases, in that order; junction bases with no gene match: 7. Germline CDR1 SNHLY, CDR2 FYNNEI. This CDR3 is built from 14 residues. The CDR3 spells CASSRLAGGAEQYF. CDR3 nucleotide sequence: TGTGCCAGCTCCCGACTAGCGGGAGGCGCCGAGCAGTACTTC.

V and J are TRBV10-3 and TRBJ2-1; 8 positions agree with TRBD1. Germline V CDR1 and CDR2: ENHRY, SYGVKD. The CDR3 contains 18 residues. J gave up 4 bases and V 0 bases, and 11 bases lay outside the gene matches. CDR3 DNA sequence: TGTGCCATCAGTGAGTCGCCTCTGGGCAGGGGGCCGTACAATGAGCAGTTCTTC. It codes for CAISESPLGRGPYNEQFF.

The chain combines TRBV6-5 with TRBJ1-1, with D uncertain. Per the germline V gene, CDR1 is MNHEY and CDR2 is SVGAGI. V lost 6 bases and J lost 1, with 12 bases in between. The CDR3 sequence is 14 residues long. CDR3 DNA: TGTGCCAGCAGGAGAGGGCCAGGGAACACTGAAGCTTTCTTT. It specifies CASRRGPGNTEAFF.

V gene TRBV11-2 combines with J gene TRBJ2-3, with 13 nucleotides matching TRBD2. The CDR3 totals 15 residues. The germline V gene has CDR1 SGHAT and CDR2 FQNNGV. The ends lost 3 bases at V and 4 bases at J; junction bases unmatched: 1. CDR3 residues: CASSFGLAGADTQYF. In DNA, the CDR3 is TGTGCCAGCAGCTTCGGACTAGCGGGAGCAGATACGCAGTATTTT.

The rearrangement uses TRBV15 and TRBJ2-7; maybe TRBD2 (7 bases). The V and J ends lost 0 bases and 2 bases respectively, with 14 bases between them. The CDR3 covers 16 residues. The germline CDR1 and CDR2 sequences are LNHNV and YYDKDF (reference sequence). CDR3 amino acids: CATSREGRGVTYEQYF. DNA of the CDR3: TGTGCCACCAGCAGAGAAGGGAGGGGGGTGACCTACGAGCAGTACTTC.

The V gene is TRBV18, the J gene TRBJ2-5; D not resolved. The CDR3 contains 12 residues. Germline lookup yields CDR1 KGHSH and CDR2 LQKENI. The V end was cut by 3 bases, the J end by 0 bases, with 2 bases between. The CDR3 DNA reads TGTGCCAGCTCACCGTACCAAGAGACCCAGTACTTC. Amino acid sequence: CASSPYQETQYF.

V usage is TRBV9 and J usage is TRBJ1-4; no clear D. The germline CDR1 and CDR2 sequences are SGDLS and YYNGEE. The CDR3 is 14 amino acids. The germline V and J ends were trimmed by 1 base and 6 bases, with 10 bases remaining between them. DNA for the CDR3: TGTGCCAGCAGCGTAATGTCAAATCATGAAAAACTGTTTTTT. Protein sequence: CASSVMSNHEKLFF.

The V call is TRBV7-9, the J call TRBJ1-3, with D perhaps matching TRBD1 (5 bases). Germline CDR1 SEHNR, CDR2 FQNEAQ (reference sequence). The CDR3 has 16 amino acids. V lost 2 bases, J lost 1 base, and 12 bases lay in between. The CDR3 nucleotides read TGTGCCAGCAGCTTACGAGGGGACCCATCTGGAAACACCATATATTTT. Its protein product is CASSLRGDPSGNTIYF. The full variable domain, rest sourced from reference TRBV7-9 and TRBJ1-3, is DTGVSQNPRHKITKRGQNVTFRCDPISEHNRLYWYRQTLGQGPEFLTYFQNEAQLEKSRLLSDRFSAERPKGSFSTLEIQRTEQGDSAMYLCASSLRGDPSGNTIYFGEGSWLTVV.

This chain links TRBV9 with TRBJ1-5, with 8 bases aligning to TRBD1. J lost 5 bases, V lost 3 bases, and 4 bases had no gene match. The CDR3 has 14 amino acids. Germline-derived CDR1 and CDR2 are SGDLS and YYNGEE. The DNA of the CDR3 is TGTGCCAGCAGCGGCGGACAGGGAGATCAGCCCCAGCATTTT. This sequence encodes CASSGGQGDQPQHF.

This chain joins TRBV11-2 and TRBJ1-2; no firm D call. Trimming removed 3 bases from V and 0 bases from J, with 11 bases in between. The CDR3 totals 15 residues. Germline CDR1 and CDR2: SGHAT and FQNNGV. Here the CDR3 reads CASSFLAAANYGYTF. CDR3 coding DNA: TGTGCCAGCAGCTTTCTGGCGGCAGCTAACTATGGCTACACCTTC.

The chain couples TRBV6-5 to TRBJ2-7; 7 bases fit TRBD1. The ends lost 5 bases at V and 10 bases at J; junction bases unmatched: 8. The germline CDR1 and CDR2 sequences are MNHEY and SVGAGI. The CDR3 extends over 12 amino acids. CDR3 coding DNA: TGTGCCAGCAGTAGAACAGGGGTAGGACAGTACTTC. Translated, it gives CASSRTGVGQYF.

This sequence joins TRBV7-9 and TRBJ2-5; 8 nucleotides line up with TRBD2. V gave up 5 bases and J gave up 5 bases; unmatched junction bases: 10. Germline lookup yields CDR1 SEHNR and CDR2 FQNEAQ (reference sequence). The CDR3 is 15 residues long. The CDR3: CASSRTSRAGETQYF. CDR3 nucleotide sequence: TGTGCCAGCAGCAGGACTAGCCGGGCGGGTGAGACCCAGTACTTC.

V and J are TRBV6-5 and TRBJ1-1; TRBD1 matches at 7 bases. The CDR3 sequence is 15 residues long. Germline V CDR1 and CDR2: MNHEY, SVGAGI. The junction had 7 bases not matched to a gene; V was cut back by 0 bases and J by 6 bases. This CDR3 reads CASSYSTAGGAEAFF. The CDR3 DNA reads as TGTGCCAGCAGTTACTCAACGGCAGGGGGTGCTGAAGCTTTCTTT.